This passage covers 2 T cell receptor beta chains from one sample sequenced in a study of blood T cell repertoires in COVID-19. Some clones are missing from TCRdb's copy, which holds only in-frame ones; the method was immunoSEQ multiplex PCR. The data contain a few hundred thousand clones, around 91% of them singletons. The specimen sequenced was PBMCs or T cells enriched from blood (not recorded which). All receptors come from a man in his late teens or twenties who had recovered from COVID-19.

In DNA, the CDR3 is TGTGCCAGCAGTTACTCGACAGGGTGGGGCCAAGATCAGCCCCAGCATTTT. It is translated as CASSYSTGWGQDQPQHF. This chain links TRBV6-2 or TRBV6-3 with TRBJ1-5; TRBD1 agrees at 7 bases. Germline V gene data show CDR1 as MNHEY and CDR2 as SVGEGT. J lost 5 bases, V lost 0 bases, and 10 bases had no gene match. The CDR3 runs to 17 residues.

The chain joins TRBV7-2 to TRBJ1-1; D gene unclear. This CDR3 region has 15 residues. Trimming shortened V by 5 bases and J by 1 base, and 14 bases separated the two germline ends. The germline V gene has CDR1 SGHTA and CDR2 FQGNSA. In nucleotides, the CDR3 is TGTGCCAGCAGCCTTCGGACGGGGAGGAACACTGAAGCTTTCTTT. This sequence encodes CASSLRTGRNTEAFF.